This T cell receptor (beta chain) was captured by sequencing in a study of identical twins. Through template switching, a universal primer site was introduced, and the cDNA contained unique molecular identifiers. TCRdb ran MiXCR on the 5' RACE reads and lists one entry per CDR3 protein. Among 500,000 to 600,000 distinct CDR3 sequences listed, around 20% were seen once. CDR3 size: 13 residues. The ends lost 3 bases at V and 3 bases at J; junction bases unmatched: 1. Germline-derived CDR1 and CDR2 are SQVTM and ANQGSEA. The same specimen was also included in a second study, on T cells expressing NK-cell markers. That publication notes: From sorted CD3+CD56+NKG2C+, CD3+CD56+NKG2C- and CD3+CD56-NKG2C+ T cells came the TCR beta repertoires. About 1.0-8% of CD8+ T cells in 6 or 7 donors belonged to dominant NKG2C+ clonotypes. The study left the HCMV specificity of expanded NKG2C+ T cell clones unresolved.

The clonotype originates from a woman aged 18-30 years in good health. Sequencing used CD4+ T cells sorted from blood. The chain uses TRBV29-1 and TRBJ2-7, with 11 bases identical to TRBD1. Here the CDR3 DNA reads TGCAGCGTTGACGGGACAGGGGGCTACGAGCAGTACTTC. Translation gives CSVDGTGGYEQYF.